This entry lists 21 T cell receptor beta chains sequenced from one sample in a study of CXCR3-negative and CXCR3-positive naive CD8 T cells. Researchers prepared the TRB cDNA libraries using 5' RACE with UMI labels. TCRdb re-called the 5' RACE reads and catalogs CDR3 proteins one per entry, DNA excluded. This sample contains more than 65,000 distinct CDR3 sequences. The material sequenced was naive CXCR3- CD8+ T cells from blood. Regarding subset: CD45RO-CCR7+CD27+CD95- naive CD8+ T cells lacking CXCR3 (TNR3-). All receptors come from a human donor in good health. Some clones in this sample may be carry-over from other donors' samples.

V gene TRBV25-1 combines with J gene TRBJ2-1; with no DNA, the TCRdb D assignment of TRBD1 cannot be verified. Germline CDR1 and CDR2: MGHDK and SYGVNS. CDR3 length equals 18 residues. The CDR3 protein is CASSANRDPRSSYNEQFF. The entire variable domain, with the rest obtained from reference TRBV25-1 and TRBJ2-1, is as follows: EADIYQTPRYLVIGTGKKITLECSQTMGHDKMYWYQQDPGMELHLIHYSYGVNSTEKGDLSSESTVSRIRTEHFPLTLESARPSHTSQYLCASSANRDPRSSYNEQFFGPGTRLTVL.

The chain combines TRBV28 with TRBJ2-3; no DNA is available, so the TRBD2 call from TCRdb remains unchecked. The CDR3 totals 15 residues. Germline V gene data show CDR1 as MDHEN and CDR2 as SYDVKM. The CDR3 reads CASSLGTSKSDTQYF.

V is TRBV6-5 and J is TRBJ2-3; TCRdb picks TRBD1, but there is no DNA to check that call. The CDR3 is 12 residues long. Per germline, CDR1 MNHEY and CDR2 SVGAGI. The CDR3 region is CASSSPGHTQYF.

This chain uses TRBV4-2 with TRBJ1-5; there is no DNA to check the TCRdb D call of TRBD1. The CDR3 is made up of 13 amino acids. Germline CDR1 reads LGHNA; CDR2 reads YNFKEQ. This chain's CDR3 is CASSQGAGQPQHF.

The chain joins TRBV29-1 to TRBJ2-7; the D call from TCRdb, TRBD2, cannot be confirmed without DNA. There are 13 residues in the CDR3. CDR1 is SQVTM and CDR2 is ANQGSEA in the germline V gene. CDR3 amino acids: CSVVSFAGDGQYF.

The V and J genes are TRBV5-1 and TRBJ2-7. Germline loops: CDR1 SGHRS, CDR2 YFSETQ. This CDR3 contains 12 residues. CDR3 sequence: CASSLGYDEQYF.

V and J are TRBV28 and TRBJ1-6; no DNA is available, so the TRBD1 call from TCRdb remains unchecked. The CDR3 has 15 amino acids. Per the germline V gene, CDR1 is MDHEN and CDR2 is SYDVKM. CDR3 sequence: CASSIRASGDSPLHF. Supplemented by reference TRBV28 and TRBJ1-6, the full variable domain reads DVKVTQSSRYLVKRTGEKVFLECVQDMDHENMFWYRQDPGLGLRLIYFSYDVKMKEKGDIPEGYSVSREKKERFSLILESASTNQTSMYLCASSIRASGDSPLHFGNGTRLTVT.

Here the CDR3 reads CASSNPGQGDRETQYF. The chain links TRBV7-9 to TRBJ2-5; the D call from TCRdb, TRBD1, cannot be confirmed without DNA. Germline loops: CDR1 SEHNR, CDR2 FQNEAQ (reference sequence). CDR3 length: 16 residues. Full variable domain (missing parts from reference TRBV7-9 and TRBJ2-5): DTGVSQNPRHKITKRGQNVTFRCDPISEHNRLYWYRQTLGQGPEFLTYFQNEAQLEKSRLLSDRFSAERPKGSFSTLEIQRTEQGDSAMYLCASSNPGQGDRETQYFGPGTRLLVL.

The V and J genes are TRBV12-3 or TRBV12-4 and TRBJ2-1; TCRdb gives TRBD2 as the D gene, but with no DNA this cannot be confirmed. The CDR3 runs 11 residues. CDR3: CASSPAYEQFF.

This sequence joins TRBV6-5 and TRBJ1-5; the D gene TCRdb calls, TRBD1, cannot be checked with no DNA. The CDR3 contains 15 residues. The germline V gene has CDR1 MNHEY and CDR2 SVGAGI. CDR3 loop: CASRVGTGGLEPQHF.

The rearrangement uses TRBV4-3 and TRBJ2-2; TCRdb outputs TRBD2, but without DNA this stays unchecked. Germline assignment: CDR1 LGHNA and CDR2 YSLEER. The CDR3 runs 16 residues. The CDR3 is CASSQSQLASSGELFF.

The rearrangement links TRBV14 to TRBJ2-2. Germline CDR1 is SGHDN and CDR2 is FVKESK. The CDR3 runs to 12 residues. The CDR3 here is CASSEDTGELFF.

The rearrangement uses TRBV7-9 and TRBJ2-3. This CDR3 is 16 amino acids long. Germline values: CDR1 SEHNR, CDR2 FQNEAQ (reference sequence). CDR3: CASSLLFGETTDTQYF.

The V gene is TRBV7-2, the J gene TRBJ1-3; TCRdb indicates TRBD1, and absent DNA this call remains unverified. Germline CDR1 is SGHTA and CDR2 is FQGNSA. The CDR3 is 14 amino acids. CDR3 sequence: CASSLSGSGNTIYF.

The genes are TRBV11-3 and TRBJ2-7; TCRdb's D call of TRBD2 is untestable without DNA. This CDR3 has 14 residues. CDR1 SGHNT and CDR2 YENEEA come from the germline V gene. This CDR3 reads CASSFGGVLYEQYF.

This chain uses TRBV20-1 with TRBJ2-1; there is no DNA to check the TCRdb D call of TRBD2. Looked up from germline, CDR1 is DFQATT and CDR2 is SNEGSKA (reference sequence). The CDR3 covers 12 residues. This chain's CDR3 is CSATPLGNEQFF.

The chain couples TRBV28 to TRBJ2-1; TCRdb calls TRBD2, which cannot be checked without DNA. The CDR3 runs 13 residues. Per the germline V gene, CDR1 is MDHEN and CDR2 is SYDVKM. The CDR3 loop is CASSLIGGIEQFF.

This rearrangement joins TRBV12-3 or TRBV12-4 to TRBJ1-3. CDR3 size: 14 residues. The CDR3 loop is CASSSGSSGNTIYF.

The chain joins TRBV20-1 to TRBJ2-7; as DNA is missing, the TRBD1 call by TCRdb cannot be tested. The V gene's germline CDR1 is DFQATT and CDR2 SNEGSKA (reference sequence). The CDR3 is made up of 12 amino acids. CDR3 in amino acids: CSPGEFPYEQYF.

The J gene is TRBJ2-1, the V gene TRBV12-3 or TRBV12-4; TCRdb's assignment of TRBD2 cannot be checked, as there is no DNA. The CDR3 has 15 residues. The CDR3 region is CASGSSGDSYNEQFF.

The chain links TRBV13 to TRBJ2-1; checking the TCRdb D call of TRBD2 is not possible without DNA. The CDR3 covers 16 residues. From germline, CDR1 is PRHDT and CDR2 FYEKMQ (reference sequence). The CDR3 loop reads CASSWRSGLDSVEQFF.